This T cell receptor beta chain appears in the sequencing data of a study of T cells in localized non-small cell lung cancer (dated by TCRdb to the early 2020s). Context from the whole study: The study examined T cell repertoires in 200 to 300 patients with early-stage NSCLC and compared tumors with uninvolved tumor-adjacent lungs. The cohort comprised roughly 240 treatment-naïve NSCLC patients with resected, localized lung tumors. The mean age of the NSCLC patients was approximately 71 years, with 120 to 150 men and 107 women. Broader findings and caveats from the paper: Because multi-region sequencing of the tumors was not done, intratumor heterogeneity could not be ruled out. Uninvolved tumor-adjacent lung showed the highest T cell clonality, higher than tumor, which suggests more focused antigenic responses in the adjacent lung. Because the study design was exploratory, TCR variables were selected using unadjusted p-values without false-discovery rate correction. Higher blood T cell density associated with longer overall survival, while higher adjacent-lung clonality associated with shorter survival. Of the top 100 tumor clones, a median of approximately 60 were detected in paired uninvolved adjacent lung; 28 were also among that lung's top 100.

Concerning this clone itself: Its antigen is unknown. No base quality information exists; no much larger clone differs at one position.

At diagnosis, peripheral blood, uninvolved tumor-adjacent lung and tumor were collected and were preserved as a mix of fresh-frozen and FFPE material. For TCR repertoire profiling, the blood samples were analyzed as peripheral blood mononuclear cells. The immunoSEQ Assay was used to sequence TCR beta CDR3 regions from DNA. Under the source paper's analysis protocol: T cell density was computed as TCR beta template counts normalized to usable DNA estimated by amplifying housekeeping genes. Richness was estimated using the preseqR package, with extrapolation to 400,000 templates for PBMC samples and to 120,000 templates for tissue samples. Clonality was defined as one minus Pielou's evenness. Tissue-enriched TCRs were identified through differential abundance testing performed on productive amino-acid clonotypes, with a minimum total count of 5 and an alpha of 0.1. Repertoire overlap between compartments was quantified with the Jaccard Index and Morisita Overlap Index. TCR beta CDR3s were clustered by GLIPH together with public tetramer-defined viral CDR3s, and at least three viral sequences plus V-gene enrichment were required for viral motifs. As stored in TCRdb, this immuneACCESS dataset retains in-frame rearrangements with V and J assigned. A fraction of the clones does not appear; measured against another copy, unresolved V genes explain less than half of the discrepancy, and the remainder lacks a known reason. The V and J calls and the clone size are those of that table, but D and trimming were determined from the DNA. The sample table shows 25,000 to 35,000 clones, and around 80% are seen once. The ten most abundant clones make up about 15% of the sample.

V loses 5 bases of germline sequence and J loses 3 bases, and the interval between the two ends is 10 bases. The CDR3 measures 13 amino acids from cysteine to phenylalanine. Of all the DNA, just the CDR3 is kept, 39 bases in frame from base 1. Sequences KGHSH (CDR1) and LQKENI (CDR2) are obtained from the germline V gene. The sequences come from peripheral blood, collected before any cancer treatment. The chain is assembled from TRBV18 and TRBJ2-5; the D region may be TRBD1 or TRBD2, each matching 6 bases equally. The receptor comes from a male donor older than 55 with stage III squamous cell lung carcinoma. The CDR3 protein sequence reads: CASSSGEEETQYF. The nucleotide sequence reads TGTGCCAGCTCATCAGGGGAGGAAGAGACCCAGTACTTC.